This T cell receptor beta chain emerged from a study of T-cell memory formation after mild COVID-19. A single record per CDR3 protein comes from TCRdb applying MiXCR to the 5' RACE reads. The sample consists of about 320,000 distinct CDR3 sequences, roughly an eighth of them appearing once. This CDR3 contains 14 residues. CDR1 MNHEY and CDR2 SVGAGI come from the germline V gene. Trimming took 6 bases from V and 8 from J, leaving 19 bases between them. This TCR was recovered from a man younger than 35 who had mild COVID-19 (a few samples of this study predate the infection). Cell type and time point are not known. The chain combines TRBV6-5 with TRBJ1-2, with D perhaps TRBD1 (5 bases). Sequencing was carried out using PBMCs or a T cell subset sorted from them (not recorded which). The CDR3 sequence: CASRRTGTSSGYTF. In nucleotides, the CDR3 is TGTGCCAGCAGACGGACCGGGACTAGTAGCGGCTACACCTTC.